This is a list of T cell receptor beta chains from one sample in a study of breast tumors, draining lymph nodes, adjacent tissues. TCRdb re-analysed the multiplex PCR reads in MiXCR, keeping a single row per CDR3 protein. Among about 230,000 distinct CDR3 sequences, approximately 31% were seen once, and the ten largest hold roughly 1.5%. Sequenced material: axillary lymph node tissue. These receptors were collected from a female donor with breast cancer. Some clones in this sample may be carry-over from other donors' samples. Both conserved end residues are part of each CDR3. A D gene is named only where the DNA matches it firmly. Rows give clone size only sometimes, using once, few, many, or a class for an expanded clone.

V: TRBV2
size: many
D: TRBD1
J: TRBJ1-5
DNA: TGTGCCAGCAGTAGACAGGGGGTAAATCAGCCCCAGCATTTT
CDR3: CASSRQGVNQPQHF

V: TRBV2
size: many
D: TRBD1
J: TRBJ2-7
DNA: TGTGCCAGCAGTTTCGACAGGGCTGCCGAGCAGTACTTC
CDR3: CASSFDRAAEQYF

V: TRBV5-6
size: many
D: TRBD2
J: TRBJ2-1
DNA: TGTGCCAGCAGCTTAGCGGGAGAGGAGTTCTTC
CDR3: CASSLAGEEFF

V: TRBV7-2
size: many
D: TRBD1
J: TRBJ2-7
DNA: TGTGCCAGCAGCCTCGGGACAGGGCTATACGAGCAGTACTTC
CDR3: CASSLGTGLYEQYF

V: TRBV10-3
size: many
D: -
J: TRBJ2-7
DNA: TGTGCCATCAGTGATCCCGGGGAGGATCCATCCTACGAGCAGTACTTC
CDR3: CAISDPGEDPSYEQYF

V: TRBV7-9
size: once
D: -
J: TRBJ1-6
DNA: TGTGCCAGCAGCTTGGAGGGGGTTTCGCCCCTCCACTTT
CDR3: CASSLEGVSPLHF

V: TRBV2
size: -
D: -
J: TRBJ2-1
DNA: TGTGCCAGCACCAAGACAGGGAGGGCCGGCAATGAGCAGTTCTTC
CDR3: CASTKTGRAGNEQFF

V: TRBV7-3
size: -
D: TRBD2
J: TRBJ2-6
DNA: TGTGCCAGCAGCCACACACCCGGGACTAGCGGGAGGGCTGGAGCCAACGTCCTGACTTTC
CDR3: CASSHTPGTSGRAGANVLTF

V: TRBV6-5
size: few
D: TRBD1
J: TRBJ2-1
DNA: TGTGCCAGCAGACCCGGGACAGCGTCAGGAAATGAGCAGTTCTTC
CDR3: CASRPGTASGNEQFF

V: TRBV9
size: -
D: -
J: TRBJ1-5
DNA: TGTGCCAGCAGCGTAGAGGGGACTCAGCCCCAGCATTTT
CDR3: CASSVEGTQPQHF

V: TRBV20-1
size: many
D: -
J: TRBJ2-1
DNA: TGCAGTGCCAACATTGTATACAATGAGCAGTTCTTC
CDR3: CSANIVYNEQFF

V: TRBV2
size: once
D: TRBD1
J: TRBJ1-5
DNA: TGTGCCAGCAGTCGTACCGGGACAGGGAAAGAGACCCAGCATTTT
CDR3: CASSRTGTGKETQHF

V: TRBV9
size: -
D: -
J: TRBJ2-2
DNA: TGTGCCAGCAGCGTGGGCGGGGAGCTGTTTTTT
CDR3: CASSVGGELFF

V: TRBV6-4
size: many
D: -
J: TRBJ2-6
DNA: TGTGCCAGCAGTGCCTTTAGGGGCTCTGGGGCCAACGTCCTGACTTTC
CDR3: CASSAFRGSGANVLTF

V: TRBV10-3
size: -
D: TRBD2
J: TRBJ2-7
DNA: TGTGCCATCAGCGCTCAAGCGGGAGTATGGAACGAGCAGTACTTC
CDR3: CAISAQAGVWNEQYF